This T cell receptor (beta chain) emerged from a study of blood T cell repertoires in COVID-19. Study in general: Material from acute and convalescent COVID-19 was sourced from the United States, Italy and Spain. T cells, B-cell-depleted T cells, or PBMCs supplied cDNA or gDNA.

V was trimmed by 5 bases and J by 5 bases, leaving 9 bases between them. This CDR3 contains 12 residues. Germline V gene lookup returns CDR1 LGHDT and CDR2 YNNKEL (reference sequence). This clone was detected only a few times. Per the original methods: Reference gene primer amplification yielded estimated nucleated cell counts. This table comes from immunoSEQ multiplex PCR, and its TCRdb copy is limited to in-frame clones, with some not included. The V and J calls and clone size are taken from that table; D and trimming were inferred from the DNA. The table has tens of thousands of clones, around 80% seen once.

The V and J genes are TRBV3-1 (or the pseudogene TRBV3-2) and TRBJ1-2; D remains unclear. The clonotype comes from a man between 60 and 75 years old in a cohort sampled during active COVID-19. The sequencing sample was made of peripheral blood. CDR3 sequence: CASSSGEYGYTF. DNA for the CDR3: TGTGCCAGCAGCTCCGGAGAGTATGGCTACACCTTC.